Given below is one TCR beta chain in context. Its antigen is still unknown. This CDR3 has 12 residues. Unmatched junction bases numbered 10, after V lost 4 bases and J lost 14 bases. CDR1 is GTSNPN and CDR2 is SVGIG in the germline V gene (reference sequence). This sample is drawn from a study of OX40 agonist ivuxolimab in advanced cancers. Study-wide results and limits: Clones of CD4+ and CD8+ blood T cells grew by week 6 at doses of 0.1 to 3.0 mg/kg.

Only in-frame clones appear in the TCRdb table, and some are missing; sequencing was by immunoSEQ multiplex PCR. The sample contains 45,000 to 55,000 clones, roughly 84% of which appear only once. The specimen comprised CD4+ or CD8+ T cells sorted from blood, sampled in a trial of the OX40 agonist ivuxolimab. This TCR derives from an adult with an advanced solid tumor such as melanoma, head and neck, liver or kidney cancer. This chain links TRBV30 with TRBJ2-1; 8 bases line up with TRBD2. The CDR3 sequence is CAWTPRDGGEFF. The CDR3 DNA is TGTGCCTGGACTCCACGGGACGGGGGGGAGTTCTTC.